The rows below give T cell receptor beta chains drawn from one sample of a study of OX40 agonist ivuxolimab in advanced cancers. Profiled with immunoSEQ multiplex PCR; TCRdb holds only in-frame clones, not every one. Seen here are around 90,000 clones, roughly nine tenths observed once, and the top ten hold roughly 1.1%. The sample here was CD4+ or CD8+ T cells sorted from blood, taken in a trial of the OX40 agonist ivuxolimab. The receptors were gathered from an adult with an advanced solid tumor such as melanoma, head and neck, liver or kidney cancer. Each CDR3 is given with its conserved first and last residue. The order of the fields is clone size, J gene, V gene, D gene, CDR3 protein, CDR3 DNA. The D gene is left open where the match is weak. Clone size, where shown, is once, few, many, or a class for clones that have expanded.

>.|TRBJ2-1|TRBV30|.
CAWSEDTIRNEQFF
TGTGCCTGGAGCGAGGACACCATTAGAAATGAGCAGTTCTTC
>.|TRBJ1-2|TRBV5-1|.
CASSLGQGDYGYTF
TGCGCCAGCAGCTTGGGGCAGGGTGACTATGGCTACACCTTC
>.|TRBJ2-1|TRBV11-2|TRBD2
CASSFQAGGAAEQFF
TGTGCCAGCAGCTTCCAAGCGGGGGGGGCGGCCGAGCAGTTCTTC
>.|TRBJ2-2|TRBV2|.
CASSETGTKGTGELFF
TGTGCCAGCAGTGAGACAGGAACAAAAGGAACCGGGGAGCTGTTTTTT
>few|TRBJ2-3|TRBV9|TRBD1
CASSVEQGADTQYF
TGTGCCAGCAGCGTAGAACAGGGGGCAGATACGCAGTATTTT
>.|TRBJ2-2|TRBV5-8|.
CASSPPVKGNGELFF
TGTGCCAGCAGCCCCCCCGTGAAAGGGAATGGGGAGCTGTTTTTT
>.|TRBJ2-1|TRBV19|.
CASSIEGGGYSRNEQFF
TGTGCCAGTAGTATTGAGGGAGGGGGCTACTCTAGGAATGAGCAGTTCTTC
>.|TRBJ2-2|TRBV7-2|TRBD1
CASSSGTGTGELFF
TGTGCCAGCAGCTCCGGGACAGGCACCGGGGAGCTGTTTTTT
>.|TRBJ2-7|TRBV28|TRBD1
CASRRGAGGLSYEQYF
TGTGCCAGCAGGAGGGGGGCAGGGGGCCTTTCGTACGAGCAGTACTTC
>.|TRBJ1-5|TRBV7-3|.
CASSLRMGSNQPQHF
TGTGCCAGCAGCTTACGGATGGGGAGCAATCAGCCCCAGCATTTT
>.|TRBJ2-3|TRBV11-2|TRBD2
CASKNLGTSAADTQYF
TGTGCCAGCAAAAACCTCGGGACTAGCGCAGCAGATACGCAGTATTTT